The 2 T cell receptor beta chains below all came from one sample that was sequenced in a study of cytomegalovirus exposure and HLA in healthy donors (dated by TCRdb to 2016 to 2017). Receptors were amplified or captured by the immunoSEQ multiplex PCR assay. For the multiplex PCR, a mixture combining 60 forward primers for TCR Vbeta segments and 13 reverse primers for TCR Jbeta segments was used. TCRdb's version of the immuneACCESS table is confined to in-frame rearrangements and falls short of the full clone set. An unresolved V gene accounts for under half of the shortfall where checked; the remainder is of unknown origin. Within this sample are 150,000 to 200,000 clones, with around 81% of them counted one time only. The ten largest clones take up roughly 1.6% of the sample. The sequenced material came from PBMCs. The receptors stem from a man aged 35 to 55 in good health and CMV-seronegative.

This clone was found a few times. The chain has TRBV10-3 and TRBJ2-2, with a weak D call TRBD1 (5 bases). V was clipped by 0 bases and J by 5 bases, with 7 bases between them. The germline V gene encodes CDR1 ENHRY and CDR2 SYGVKD. The CDR3 consists of 14 residues. CDR3: CAISESRGTGELFF. Here the CDR3 DNA reads TGTGCCATCAGTGAGTCAAGGGGAACCGGGGAGCTGTTTTTT.

This chain uses TRBV20-1 with TRBJ2-1, with 8 bases identical to TRBD1. Germline V CDR1 and CDR2: DFQATT, SNEGSKA (reference sequence). The CDR3 is 10 residues long. J lost 10 bases, V lost 6 bases, and 2 bases had no gene match. For the CDR3, the DNA is TGCAGTGCGACAGGGGAAGAGCAGTTCTTC. Amino acid sequence: CSATGEEQFF.